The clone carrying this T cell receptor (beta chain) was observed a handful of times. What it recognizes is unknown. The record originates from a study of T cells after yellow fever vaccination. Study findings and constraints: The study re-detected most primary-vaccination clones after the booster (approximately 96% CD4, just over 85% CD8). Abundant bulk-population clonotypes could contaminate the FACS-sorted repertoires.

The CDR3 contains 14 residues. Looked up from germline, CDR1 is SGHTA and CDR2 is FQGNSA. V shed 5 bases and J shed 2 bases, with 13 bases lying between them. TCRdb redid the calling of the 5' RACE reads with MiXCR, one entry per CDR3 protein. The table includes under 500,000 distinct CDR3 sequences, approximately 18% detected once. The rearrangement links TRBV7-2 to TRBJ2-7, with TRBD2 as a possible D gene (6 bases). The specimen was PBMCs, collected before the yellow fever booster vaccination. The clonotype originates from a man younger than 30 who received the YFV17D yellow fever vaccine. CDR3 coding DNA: TGTGCCAGCAGCCGAGCGGGTTCCACCTACGAGCAGTACTTC. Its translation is CASSRAGSTYEQYF.